The rows below give T cell receptor beta chains drawn from one sample of a study of shared clonotypes between healthy human individuals. Repertoires were generated with immunoSEQ multiplex PCR, while TCRdb's copy carries only in-frame clones and drops some. The sample has some 240,000 clones; approximately 70% are singletons. Sequencing was done on a sample of memory CD4+ T cells sorted from blood. These receptors were taken from a man aged 25 to 40 in good health. Both conserved end residues are part of each CDR3. Fields, in order: D gene, J gene, CDR3 length, V gene, clone size, CDR3 DNA, CDR3 protein. The D gene is left open where the match is weak. Not all rows give a size; the values are once, few, many and, for expanded clones, a class.

.,TRBJ2-7,13,TRBV5-1,.,TGCGCCAGCAGCTGGAGCGATGCCTACGAGCAGTACTTC,CASSWSDAYEQYF
.,TRBJ2-7,13,TRBV10-3,.,TGTGCCATCAGTGAGGAAATCGCTGGGATGCTGTACTTC,CAISEEIAGMLYF
.,TRBJ1-4,15,TRBV15,.,TGTGCCACCAGCAGAGAGTTAGGGGCACAGGAAAAACTGTTTTTT,CATSRELGAQEKLFF
TRBD2,TRBJ2-7,14,TRBV5-5,.,TGTGCCAGCAGCCCTACTAGCGGGTATGGCGAGCAGTACTTC,CASSPTSGYGEQYF
.,TRBJ2-7,15,TRBV7-9,.,TGTGCCAGCAGCTCCCCTACTGGGAGCTCCTACGAGCAGTACTTC,CASSSPTGSSYEQYF
.,TRBJ2-7,13,TRBV19,.,TGTGCCAGTAGTATTCCAGGGGCCTACGAGCAGTACTTC,CASSIPGAYEQYF
.,TRBJ2-3,12,TRBV7-9,once,TGTGCCAGCAGCTTAACGGGACTCACGTCGTATTTT,CASSLTGLTSYF
.,TRBJ1-2,18,TRBV4-2,once,TGTGCCAGCAGCCAAGATTTCGGGGGACCCACCGACACCTATGGCTACACCTTC,CASSQDFGGPTDTYGYTF
.,TRBJ1-4,15,TRBV7-8,.,TGTGCCAGCAGCTTAGCAGGCGTAACTAATGAAAAACTGTTTTTT,CASSLAGVTNEKLFF
.,TRBJ2-1,15,TRBV4-3,.,TGCGCCAGCAGCCAGGAATCGTTAGTACGCAATGAGCAGTTCTTC,CASSQESLVRNEQFF
.,TRBJ2-2,16,TRBV4-1,.,TGCGCCAGCAGAGTCAGGGCGTCCCCCTTGGCCGGGGAGCTGTTTTTT,CASRVRASPLAGELFF
TRBD2,TRBJ2-3,18,TRBV5-6,.,TGTGCCAGCAGCTTCATGCTAGCGGGAGGGACTAGCACAGATACGCAGTATTTT,CASSFMLAGGTSTDTQYF
.,TRBJ1-5,13,TRBV5-8,.,TGTGCCAGCAGCAACTCAGGGATCCGGCCCCAGCATTTT,CASSNSGIRPQHF
.,TRBJ1-1,13,TRBV2,.,TGTGCCAGCAGTGTGGGGTGGGGCACTGAAGCTTTCTTT,CASSVGWGTEAFF
.,TRBJ1-1,15,TRBV29-1,.,TGCAGCGTTGCCAAAGGGCCGGTCGGTGTCACTGAAGCTTTCTTT,CSVAKGPVGVTEAFF
TRBD1,TRBJ2-3,15,TRBV5-4,.,TGTGCCAGCAGGGGGGGGCAGGGGACAGGGGATACGCAGTATTTT,CASRGGQGTGDTQYF
TRBD2,TRBJ2-1,15,TRBV7-2,.,TGTGCCAGCAGACCCCCGGGACTAGCGGGATATGAGCAGTTCTTC,CASRPPGLAGYEQFF
TRBD1,TRBJ2-7,13,TRBV5-4,.,TGTGCCAGCAGCACCACAGGGGGCCACGAGCAGTACTTC,CASSTTGGHEQYF